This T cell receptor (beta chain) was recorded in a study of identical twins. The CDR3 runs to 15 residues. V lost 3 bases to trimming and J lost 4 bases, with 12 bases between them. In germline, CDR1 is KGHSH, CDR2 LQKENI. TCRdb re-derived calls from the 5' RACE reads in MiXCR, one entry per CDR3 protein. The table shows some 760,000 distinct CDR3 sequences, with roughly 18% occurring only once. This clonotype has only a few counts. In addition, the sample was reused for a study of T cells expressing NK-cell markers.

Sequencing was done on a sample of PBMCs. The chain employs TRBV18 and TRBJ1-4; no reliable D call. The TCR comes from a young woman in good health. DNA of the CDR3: TGTGCCAGCTCACCGGGAGAACGGAGTAATGAAAAACTGTTTTTT. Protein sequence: CASSPGERSNEKLFF.